This T cell receptor beta chain is from a study of T cell repertoires in cytomegalovirus infection. Study details: HLA-C-restricted CMV epitopes, recently identified, and well-studied HLA-B-restricted ones were used by the study. The public TCR beta signatures pointed to both CMV infection and matching HLA type. The study's findings and limits: Cumulative public TCR beta family frequency identified CMV carriers with the relevant HLA.

As concerns this clonotype: Its target is not known.

Germline V CDR1 and CDR2: SGHVS, FQNEAQ. The CDR3 length is 16 residues. Germline trimming cut 4 bases from V and 2 bases from J; bases unmatched to any gene: 4. Each CDR3 protein gets one entry after TCRdb re-called the reads with MiXCR. Of just under 500,000 distinct CDR3 sequences in the sample, 25% to 35% were seen once. This sequence originates from a human donor in good health (CMV status not recorded). Some clones in this sample may be carry-over from other donors' samples. The sample here was cultured PBMCs, taken from culture after CMV antigen stimulation. V and J are TRBV7-8 and TRBJ2-6; TRBD1 matches 8 bases. The CDR3 sequence is CASSSQGAAGANVLTF. In DNA form, the CDR3 reads TGTGCCAGCAGCTCGCAGGGGGCTGCTGGGGCCAACGTCCTGACTTTC.